Listed below are T cell receptor beta chains from one sample, sequenced in a study of blood T cell repertoires in COVID-19. Repertoires were generated with immunoSEQ multiplex PCR, while TCRdb's copy carries only in-frame clones and drops some. This sample has roughly 90,000 clones; approximately 80% occur once, and the top ten carry approximately 10%. The specimen was peripheral blood. The source of these receptors is an older woman with acute or convalescent COVID-19. Both conserved end residues are trimmed from each CDR3. Each record gives: V gene, J gene, CDR3 protein.

TRBV6-5	TRBJ1-3	ASSQTYDSGNTIY
TRBV14	TRBJ2-2	ASSQVVGTGELF
TRBV5-6	TRBJ1-2	ASSAGQGGDGYT
TRBV4-1	TRBJ2-3	ASSQPSGGLTDTQY
TRBV4-1	TRBJ2-7	ASSQAGFLYEQY
TRBV4-3	TRBJ1-1	ASSPRAVLNTEAF
TRBV6-1	TRBJ2-6	ASSEQGGANVLT
TRBV28	TRBJ2-1	ASSLYKAGVEQF
TRBV5-4	TRBJ2-3	ASSRLAGSTDTQY
TRBV2	TRBJ1-2	ASSYRYGYT
TRBV4-3	TRBJ2-1	ASSQIRGMNNEQF
TRBV9	TRBJ2-1	ASSGPAGGASSYNEQF
TRBV9	TRBJ2-1	ASSSRTGSSYNEQF
TRBV5-1	TRBJ2-1	ASSLAGTGYNEQF
TRBV29-1	TRBJ2-1	SVGTPNEQF
TRBV7-9	TRBJ2-2	ASSAGSALVGELF
TRBV6-5	TRBJ1-5	ASSFTGPHQPQH
TRBV19	TRBJ1-2	ASSNRPETYGYT
TRBV7-6	TRBJ2-5	ASSLVRETQY
TRBV28	TRBJ2-1	ASKLGNPYNEQF
TRBV7-9	TRBJ2-3	ASSLGLQVGTDTQY
TRBV27	TRBJ2-2	ASSLSSRGALGNTGELF
TRBV3-1/TRBV3-2	TRBJ2-5	ASSQVPPRRAETQY
TRBV3-1/TRBV3-2	TRBJ1-4	ASTTGGVSTNEKLF
TRBV6-5	TRBJ2-2	ASSSGLAGTGELF
TRBV6-5	TRBJ2-7	ASSIVAGPYEQY
TRBV10-1	TRBJ1-5	ASTRGDDQPQH
TRBV4-1	TRBJ2-7	ASSQVASGTYEQY
TRBV30	TRBJ1-2	AWSVDYGYT
TRBV19	TRBJ1-1	ASSGQGGNTEAF
TRBV5-1	TRBJ2-1	ASSLEGLGPNEQF
TRBV19	TRBJ2-1	ASSIGAGPGDEQF
TRBV15	TRBJ1-1	ATSRGPPGAWTEAF
TRBV19	TRBJ2-7	ASSISATGVWEQY
TRBV7-9	TRBJ1-1	ASSDIGVGDTEAF
TRBV7-8	TRBJ2-7	ASSLWSSEQY
TRBV19	TRBJ2-1	ASSPNRFSYNEQF
TRBV29-1	TRBJ1-1	SVAIGQGDTEAF
TRBV6-5	TRBJ2-5	ASSSPSELSRETQY
TRBV12-3/TRBV12-4	TRBJ2-7	ASSSHYEQY